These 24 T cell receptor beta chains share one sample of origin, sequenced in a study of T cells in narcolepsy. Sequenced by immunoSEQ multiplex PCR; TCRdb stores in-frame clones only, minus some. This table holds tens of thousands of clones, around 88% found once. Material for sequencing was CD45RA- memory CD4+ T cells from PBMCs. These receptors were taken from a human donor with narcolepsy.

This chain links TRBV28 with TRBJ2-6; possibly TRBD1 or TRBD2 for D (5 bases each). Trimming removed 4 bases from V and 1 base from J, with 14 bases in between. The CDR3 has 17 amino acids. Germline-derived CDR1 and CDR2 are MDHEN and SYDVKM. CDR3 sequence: CASSSPRGYSGANVLTF. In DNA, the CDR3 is TGTGCCAGCAGTTCGCCGAGGGGATATTCTGGGGCCAACGTCCTGACTTTC.

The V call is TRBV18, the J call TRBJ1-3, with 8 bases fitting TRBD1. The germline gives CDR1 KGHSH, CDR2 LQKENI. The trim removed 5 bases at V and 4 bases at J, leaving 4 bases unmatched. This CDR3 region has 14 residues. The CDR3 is CASSGQGGGNTIYF. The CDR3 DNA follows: TGTGCCAGCTCAGGACAGGGTGGCGGAAACACCATATATTTT.

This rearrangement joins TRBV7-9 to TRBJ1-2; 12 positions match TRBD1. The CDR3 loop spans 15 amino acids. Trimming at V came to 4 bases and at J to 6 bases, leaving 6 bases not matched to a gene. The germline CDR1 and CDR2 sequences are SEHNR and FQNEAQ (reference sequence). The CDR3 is CASSSGQGAGDGYTF. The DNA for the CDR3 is TGTGCCAGCAGCTCGGGACAGGGGGCGGGGGATGGCTACACCTTC. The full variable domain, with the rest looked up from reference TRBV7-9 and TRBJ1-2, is DTGVSQNPRHKITKRGQNVTFRCDPISEHNRLYWYRQTLGQGPEFLTYFQNEAQLEKSRLLSDRFSAERPKGSFSTLEIQRTEQGDSAMYLCASSSGQGAGDGYTFGSGTRLTVV.

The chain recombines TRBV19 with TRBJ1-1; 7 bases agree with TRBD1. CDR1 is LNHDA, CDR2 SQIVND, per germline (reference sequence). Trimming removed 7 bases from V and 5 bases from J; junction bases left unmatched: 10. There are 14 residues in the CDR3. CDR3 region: CASITGTVGTEAFF. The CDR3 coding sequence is TGTGCCAGTATAACGGGGACAGTGGGAACTGAAGCTTTCTTT.

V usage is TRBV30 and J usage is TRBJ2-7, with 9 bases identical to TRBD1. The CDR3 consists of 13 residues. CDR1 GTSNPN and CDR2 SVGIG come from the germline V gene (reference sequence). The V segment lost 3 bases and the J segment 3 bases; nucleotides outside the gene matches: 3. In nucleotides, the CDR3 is TGTGCCTGGAGCCGGACAGGGGTCTACGAGCAGTACTTC. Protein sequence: CAWSRTGVYEQYF.

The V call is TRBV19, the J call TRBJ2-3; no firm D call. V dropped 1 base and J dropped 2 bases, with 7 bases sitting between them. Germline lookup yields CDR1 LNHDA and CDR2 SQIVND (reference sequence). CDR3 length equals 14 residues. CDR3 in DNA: TGTGCCAGTAGTATAGCTCTGGCCACAGATACGCAGTATTTT. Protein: CASSIALATDTQYF. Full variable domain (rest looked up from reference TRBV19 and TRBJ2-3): DGGITQSPKYLFRKEGQNVTLSCEQNLNHDAMYWYRQDPGQGLRLIYYSQIVNDFQKGDIAEGYSVSREKKESFPLTVTSAQKNPTAFYLCASSIALATDTQYFGPGTRLTVL.

The CDR3 protein is CASRSGGPHEQYF. CDR3 coding DNA: TGTGCCAGCCGCTCAGGGGGCCCCCACGAGCAGTACTTC. The chain couples TRBV28 to TRBJ2-7; 8 nucleotides match TRBD1. The CDR3 consists of 13 residues. CDR1 MDHEN and CDR2 SYDVKM come from the germline V gene. The junction had 8 bases not matched to a gene; V was cut back by 8 bases and J by 5 bases.

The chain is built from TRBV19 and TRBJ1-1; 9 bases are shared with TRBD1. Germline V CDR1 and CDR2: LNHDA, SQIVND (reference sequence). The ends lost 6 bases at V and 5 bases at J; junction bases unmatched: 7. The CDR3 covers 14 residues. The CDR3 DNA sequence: TGTGCCAGTAGCGACAGGGGGAAAAAAACTGAAGCTTTCTTT. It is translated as CASSDRGKKTEAFF.

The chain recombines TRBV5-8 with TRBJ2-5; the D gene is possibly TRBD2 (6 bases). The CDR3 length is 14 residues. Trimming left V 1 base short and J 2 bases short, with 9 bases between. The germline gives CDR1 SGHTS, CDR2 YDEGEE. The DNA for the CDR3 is TGTGCCAGCAGCTTGATGGGGACTCAAGAGACCCAGTACTTC. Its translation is CASSLMGTQETQYF. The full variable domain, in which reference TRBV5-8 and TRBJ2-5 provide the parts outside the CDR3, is EAGVTQSPTHLIKTRGQQATLRCSPISGHTSVYWYQQALGLGLQFLLWYDEGEERNRGNFPPRFSGRQFPNYSSELNVNALELEDSALYLCASSLMGTQETQYFGPGTRLLVL.

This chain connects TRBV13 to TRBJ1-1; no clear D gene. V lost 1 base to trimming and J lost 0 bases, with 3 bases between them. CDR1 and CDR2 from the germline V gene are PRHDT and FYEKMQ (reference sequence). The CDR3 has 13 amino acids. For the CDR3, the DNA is TGTGCCAGCAGCTTAGCCGTGAACACTGAAGCTTTCTTT. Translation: CASSLAVNTEAFF.

The DNA of the CDR3 is TGCGCCAGCACCTCATCGACCTCCAAAATGAACACTGAAGCTTTCTTT. This translates into CASTSSTSKMNTEAFF. The genes are TRBV4-3 and TRBJ1-1, with D unresolved. Germline V gene lookup returns CDR1 LGHNA and CDR2 YSLEER. Trimming removed 7 bases from V and 0 bases from J, with 18 bases in between. There are 16 residues in the CDR3.

In DNA form, the CDR3 reads TGTGCCAGCGTACCGAGGACAGGGGGACTCGGCTACACCTTC. This sequence encodes CASVPRTGGLGYTF. The chain links TRBV5-8 to TRBJ1-2, with TRBD1 matching 10 bases. In germline, CDR1 is SGHTS, CDR2 YDEGEE. Trimming at V came to 7 bases and at J to 8 bases, leaving 11 bases not matched to a gene. The CDR3 extends over 14 amino acids. The full variable domain, rest sourced from reference TRBV5-8 and TRBJ1-2, is EAGVTQSPTHLIKTRGQQATLRCSPISGHTSVYWYQQALGLGLQFLLWYDEGEERNRGNFPPRFSGRQFPNYSSELNVNALELEDSALYLCASVPRTGGLGYTFGSGTRLTVV.

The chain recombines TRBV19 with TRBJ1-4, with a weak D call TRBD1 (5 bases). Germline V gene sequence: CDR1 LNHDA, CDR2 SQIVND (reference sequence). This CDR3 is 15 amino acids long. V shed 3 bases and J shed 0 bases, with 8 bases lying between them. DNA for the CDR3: TGTGCCAGTAGTATTTTGGGGGCAACTAATGAAAAACTGTTTTTT. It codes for CASSILGATNEKLFF.

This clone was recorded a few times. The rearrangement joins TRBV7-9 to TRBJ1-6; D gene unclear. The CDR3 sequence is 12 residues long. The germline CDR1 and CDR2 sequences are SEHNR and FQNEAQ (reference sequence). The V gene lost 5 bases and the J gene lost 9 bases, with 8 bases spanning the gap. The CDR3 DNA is TGTGCCAGCAGCCGGGGAGGTTCACCCCTCCACTTT. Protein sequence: CASSRGGSPLHF. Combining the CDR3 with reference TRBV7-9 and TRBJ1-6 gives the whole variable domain DTGVSQNPRHKITKRGQNVTFRCDPISEHNRLYWYRQTLGQGPEFLTYFQNEAQLEKSRLLSDRFSAERPKGSFSTLEIQRTEQGDSAMYLCASSRGGSPLHFGNGTRLTVT.

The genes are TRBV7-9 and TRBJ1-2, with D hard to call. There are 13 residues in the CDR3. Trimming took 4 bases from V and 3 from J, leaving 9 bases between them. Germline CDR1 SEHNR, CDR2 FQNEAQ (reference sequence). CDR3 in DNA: TGTGCCAGCAGCTACGGGGAATACTATGGCTACACCTTC. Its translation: CASSYGEYYGYTF.

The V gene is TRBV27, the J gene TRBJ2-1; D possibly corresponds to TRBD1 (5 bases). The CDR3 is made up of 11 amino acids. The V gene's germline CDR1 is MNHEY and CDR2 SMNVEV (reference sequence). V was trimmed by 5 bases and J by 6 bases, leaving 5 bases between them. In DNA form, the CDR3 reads TGTGCCAGCAGTAGGGGCAATGAGCAGTTCTTC. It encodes CASSRGNEQFF.

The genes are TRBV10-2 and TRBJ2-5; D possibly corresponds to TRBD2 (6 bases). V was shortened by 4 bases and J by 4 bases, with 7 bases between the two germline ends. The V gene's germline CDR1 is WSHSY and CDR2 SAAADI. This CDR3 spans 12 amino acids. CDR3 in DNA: TGCGCCAGCAGTGTGGGGGGAGAGACCCAGTACTTC. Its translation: CASSVGGETQYF.

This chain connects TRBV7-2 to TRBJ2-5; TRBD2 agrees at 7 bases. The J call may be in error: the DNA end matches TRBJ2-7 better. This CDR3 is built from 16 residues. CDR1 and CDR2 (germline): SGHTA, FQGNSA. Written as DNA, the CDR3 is TGTGCCAGCAGCTTAGACCCTAGCGGACGCCGTTACGAGCAGTACTTC. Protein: CASSLDPSGRRYEQYF.

The CDR3 protein is CASGRGQGITEAFF. The CDR3 bases are TGTGCCAGCGGACGGGGACAGGGTATCACTGAAGCTTTCTTT. The chain has TRBV5-5 and TRBJ1-1, with 9 bases aligning to TRBD1. This CDR3 comprises 14 residues. The V gene's germline CDR1 is SGHKS and CDR2 YYEKEE (reference sequence). The ends lost 7 bases at V and 4 bases at J; junction bases unmatched: 8.

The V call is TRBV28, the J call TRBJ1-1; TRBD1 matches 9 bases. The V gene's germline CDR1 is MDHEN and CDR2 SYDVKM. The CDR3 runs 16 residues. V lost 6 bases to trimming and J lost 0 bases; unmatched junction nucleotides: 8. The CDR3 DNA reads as TGTGCCAGCAGCTCCGACAGGGGGGGAATGAACACTGAAGCTTTCTTT. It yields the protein CASSSDRGGMNTEAFF.

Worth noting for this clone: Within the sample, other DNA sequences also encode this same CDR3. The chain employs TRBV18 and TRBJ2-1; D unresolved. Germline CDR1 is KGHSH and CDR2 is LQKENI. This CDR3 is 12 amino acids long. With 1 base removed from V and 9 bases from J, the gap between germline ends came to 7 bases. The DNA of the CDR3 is TGTGCCAGCTCACCACGAACGGGTGAGCAGTTCTTC. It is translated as CASSPRTGEQFF. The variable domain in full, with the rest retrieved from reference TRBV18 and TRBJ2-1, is NAGVMQNPRHLVRRRGQEARLRCSPMKGHSHVYWYRQLPEEGLKFMVYLQKENIIDESGMPKERFSAEFPKEGPSILRIQQVVRGDSAAYFCASSPRTGEQFFGPGTRLTVL.

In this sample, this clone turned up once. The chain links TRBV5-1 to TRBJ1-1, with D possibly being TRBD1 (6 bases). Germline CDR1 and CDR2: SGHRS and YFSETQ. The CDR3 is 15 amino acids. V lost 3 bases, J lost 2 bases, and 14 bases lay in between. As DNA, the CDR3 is TGCGCCAGCAGCTCGACTACAGGGACAAACACTGAAGCTTTCTTT. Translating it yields CASSSTTGTNTEAFF.

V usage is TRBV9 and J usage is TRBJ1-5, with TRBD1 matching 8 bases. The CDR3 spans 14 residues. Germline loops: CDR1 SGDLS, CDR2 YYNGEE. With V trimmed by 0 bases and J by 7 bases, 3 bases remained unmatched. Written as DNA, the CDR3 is TGTGCCAGCAGCGTAGGACAGGGGCGGCAGCCCCAGCATTTT. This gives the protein CASSVGQGRQPQHF.

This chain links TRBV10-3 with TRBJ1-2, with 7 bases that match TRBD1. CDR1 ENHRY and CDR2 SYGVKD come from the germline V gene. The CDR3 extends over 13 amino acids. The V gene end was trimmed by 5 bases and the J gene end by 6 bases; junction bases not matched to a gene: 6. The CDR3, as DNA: TGTGCCATCAGTCCCCGAGGGGGCGATGGCTACACCTTC. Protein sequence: CAISPRGGDGYTF.